This T cell receptor (beta chain) appears in the sequencing data of a study of blood T cell repertoires in COVID-19 (dated by TCRdb to about 2020). At the level of the whole study: Collaborator samples came from the United States, Italy and Spain and covered acute and convalescent phases of COVID-19. The prospective study material was composed of cDNA or gDNA derived from T cells, B-cell-depleted T cells, or PBMCs. The dataset comprised deeply sampled blood TCRbeta repertoires from subjects exposed to, actively infected with, or recovered from COVID-19. The repertoires were made available in a free public database intended to serve as a resource for research on the immune response to SARS-CoV-2. Samples were obtained from the ongoing ImmuneRACE study (first 160 participants) and from roughly 1,300 subjects provided by 6 global collaborators. The sample metadata nearly always contained a de-identified subject ID, COVID-19 status, age in years and sex. Where available, HLA class I and class II types were obtained from metadata supplied by the sample provider rather than from assay-based typing.

Results and caveats for the whole study, not just this receptor: The quantity of clinical and demographic metadata differed by source and by participant and was supplied without curation.

For this clone: The specificity of this receptor is unknown. Base qualities are not provided; no much larger clone lies one nucleotide away.

TCRbeta CDR3 regions were amplified from genomic DNA using the immunoSEQ Assay, a bias-controlled multiplex PCR. In the paper's pipeline: The number of nucleated cells in each sample was estimated by amplification of reference gene primers within the assay. To quantify the absolute abundance of each unique TCRbeta CDR3 rearrangement, sequence reads were collapsed and filtered. For each sample, productive Simpson clonality was calculated as the square root of Simpson's diversity index across productive rearrangements. Sourced from immuneACCESS, this table was stored by TCRdb with only in-frame sequences that have V and J called. A share of the clones is absent; for the studies checked, an unresolved V gene accounts for under half, and the remainder has no known explanation. V and J calls plus clone size are reproduced from that table; the DNA served to infer D and trimming. This sample comprises about 320,000 clones, 75% to 85% of them detected only once. The ten largest clonotypes hold about 7% of the sample.

The collaborating institutions used their own protocols to collect whole blood in K2EDTA tubes. For TCRbeta analysis, collaborators shipped samples as frozen whole blood, isolated PBMCs, or DNA extracted from either of those sample types. Germline trimming amounts to 7 bases on V and 0 bases on J, with 9 as the count of junction bases outside the gene matches. The CDR3, cysteine through phenylalanine, is 16 amino acids long. Only the CDR3 portion is preserved as DNA: 48 bases, with reading frame beginning at the first base. From a lookup of the germline V gene, CDR1 and CDR2 are ENHRY and SYGVKD. The chain joins TRBV10-3 to TRBJ1-3, and 7 junctional nucleotides match TRBD1. This receptor was taken from a human donor in a cohort sampled during active COVID-19. The sequenced sample was peripheral blood. Read as DNA, the sequence is TGTGCCATCAACAGGGGACAGTCCTCCTCTGGAAACACCATATATTTT. This translates into CAINRGQSSSGNTIYF.